These 2 T cell receptor beta chains came from one sample sequenced in a study of blood T cell repertoires in COVID-19. Using immunoSEQ multiplex PCR, the repertoire was profiled, and TCRdb retains in-frame clones only, with some absent. The table lists 450,000 to 500,000 clones, 80% to 90% of them singletons. The source material was peripheral blood. The origin of the receptors is a human donor in a cohort sampled during active COVID-19.

The V gene is TRBV20-1, the J gene TRBJ1-1; D is uncertain. From germline, CDR1 is DFQATT and CDR2 SNEGSKA (reference sequence). The CDR3 length is 13 residues. Trimming cost V 3 bases and J 1 base, with 9 bases left between them. The chain's CDR3 is CSASSGSNTEAFF. The CDR3 bases are TGCAGTGCTAGTAGCGGCTCGAACACTGAAGCTTTCTTT.

The V and J genes are TRBV28 and TRBJ1-1, with a weak D call TRBD1 (6 bases). From germline, CDR1 is MDHEN and CDR2 SYDVKM. This CDR3 region has 16 residues. Deletions cut 4 bases from V and 4 bases from J, with 19 bases between. CDR3 amino acids: CASSSLLLGARTEAFF. As DNA, the CDR3 is TGTGCCAGCAGTTCCCTTTTACTGGGGGCGCGCACTGAAGCTTTCTTT.